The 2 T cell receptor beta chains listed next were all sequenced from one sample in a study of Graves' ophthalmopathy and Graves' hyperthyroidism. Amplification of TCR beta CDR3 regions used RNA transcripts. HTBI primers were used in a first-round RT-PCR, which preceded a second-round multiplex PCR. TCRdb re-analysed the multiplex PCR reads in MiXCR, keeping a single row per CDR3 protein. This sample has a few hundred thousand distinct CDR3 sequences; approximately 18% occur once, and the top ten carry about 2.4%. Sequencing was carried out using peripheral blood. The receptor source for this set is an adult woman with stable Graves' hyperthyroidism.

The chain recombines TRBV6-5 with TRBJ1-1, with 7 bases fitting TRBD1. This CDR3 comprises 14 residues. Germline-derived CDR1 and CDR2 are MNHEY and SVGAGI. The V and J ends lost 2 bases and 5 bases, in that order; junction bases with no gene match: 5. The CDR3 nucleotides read TGTGCCAGCAGTTACACCCAACAGGGGACTGAAGCTTTCTTT. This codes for CASSYTQQGTEAFF.

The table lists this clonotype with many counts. CDR3 DNA: TGTGCCAGCAGCTTCGGGACAGGGGTAAACGGCTACACCTTC. This codes for CASSFGTGVNGYTF. The chain employs TRBV13 and TRBJ1-2; 10 bases match TRBD1. The CDR3 is 14 amino acids. Germline V gene lookup returns CDR1 PRHDT and CDR2 FYEKMQ (reference sequence). With V trimmed by 3 bases and J by 8 bases, 6 bases remained unmatched.